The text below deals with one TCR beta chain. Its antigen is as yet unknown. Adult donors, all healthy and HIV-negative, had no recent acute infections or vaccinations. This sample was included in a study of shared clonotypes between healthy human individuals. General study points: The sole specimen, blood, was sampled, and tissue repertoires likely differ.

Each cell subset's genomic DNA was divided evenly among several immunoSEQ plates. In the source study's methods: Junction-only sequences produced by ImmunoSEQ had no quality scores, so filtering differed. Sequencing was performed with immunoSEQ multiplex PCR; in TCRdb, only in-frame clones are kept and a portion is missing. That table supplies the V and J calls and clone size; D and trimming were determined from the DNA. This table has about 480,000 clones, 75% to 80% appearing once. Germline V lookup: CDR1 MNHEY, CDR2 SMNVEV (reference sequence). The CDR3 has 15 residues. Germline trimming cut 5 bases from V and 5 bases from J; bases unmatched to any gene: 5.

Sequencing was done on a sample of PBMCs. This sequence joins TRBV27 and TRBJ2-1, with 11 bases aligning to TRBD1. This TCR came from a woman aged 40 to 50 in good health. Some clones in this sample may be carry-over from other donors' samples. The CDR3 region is CASSKGQGANNEQFF. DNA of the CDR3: TGTGCCAGCAGTAAAGGACAGGGGGCAAACAATGAGCAGTTCTTC.